The present T cell receptor (beta chain) was sequenced within a study of blood T cell repertoires in COVID-19. Study-wide context: Sites in the United States, Italy and Spain provided acute and convalescent COVID-19 samples. T cells, B-cell-depleted T cells, or PBMCs supplied cDNA or gDNA.

Original analysis: Estimation of nucleated cell counts was performed using reference gene primer amplification. This table comes from immunoSEQ multiplex PCR, and its TCRdb copy is limited to in-frame clones, with some not included. V, J and clone size were drawn from that table, and D and trimming were deduced from the DNA. The sample records some 31,000 clones, approximately 85% being singletons. A note on this clone: A junction boundary mismatches the germline segment, possibly from a read error.

The TCR sequence derives from an elderly man with active COVID-19. The sample taken for sequencing was peripheral blood.

The CDR3 region is CASSQATGVFF. The CDR3 nucleotides are TGTGCCAGCAGCCAAGCGACAGGGGTTTTTTTC. This chain connects TRBV3-1 (or the pseudogene TRBV3-2) to TRBJ2-7, with 8 nucleotides matching TRBD1. The CDR3 spans 11 residues. CDR1 LGHDT and CDR2 YNNKEL come from the germline V gene (reference sequence).